These T cell receptor beta chains were read from a single sample in a study of blood T cells in healthy people across ages. TCRdb independently ran MiXCR on the 5' RACE reads; one entry per CDR3 protein. This sample has 650,000 to 1,000,000 distinct CDR3 sequences, with around 34% found just once. Sequencing was carried out using blood. The receptor source for this set is a man aged 18 to 30 in good health. CDR3s include the opening cysteine and the closing phenylalanine or tryptophan. D genes are given only for firm matches. A clone size is listed for some rows: how often the clone was seen (once, few, many), or a class if it is expanded.

J gene | V gene | clone size | D gene | CDR3 DNA | CDR3 protein
TRBJ1-2 | TRBV7-2 | NA | NA | TGTGCCAGCAGCTTAGAAGATTCTGCAGCCCCAGTTGCGGGGTATGGCTACACCTTC | CASSLEDSAAPVAGYGYTF
TRBJ2-5 | TRBV28 | once | TRBD2 | TGTGCCAGCAGTTTCGGGAGGCTAGAGACCCAGTACTTC | CASSFGRLETQYF
TRBJ2-3 | TRBV29-1 | few | TRBD1 | TGCAGCGCCTGGGACAGGGGTACGCAGTATTTT | CSAWDRGTQYF
TRBJ2-1 | TRBV12-3/TRBV12-4 | NA | NA | TGTGCCAGCGGTTTAGGCGGGCGACGGAGCTCCTACAATGAGCAGTTCTTC | CASGLGGRRSSYNEQFF
TRBJ1-1 | TRBV7-9 | NA | NA | TGTGCCAGCAGCCCCGTGGGGAGTAACACTGAAGCTTTCTTT | CASSPVGSNTEAFF
TRBJ2-5 | TRBV20-1 | NA | TRBD2 | TGCAGTGCTAGAGGCTCCAGCGGGGAAGAGACCCAGTACTTC | CSARGSSGEETQYF
TRBJ2-1 | TRBV20-1 | few | NA | TGCAGTGCTCCGTCACCGGGACGAGCGCAGTTCTTC | CSAPSPGRAQFF
TRBJ2-5 | TRBV20-1 | NA | TRBD2 | TGCAGTGCTAGAACCCACGGACTAGCCGGGGGAGAGACCCAGTACTTC | CSARTHGLAGGETQYF
TRBJ2-2 | TRBV6-5 | NA | NA | TGTGCCAGCAGATATGGGACCGGGGAGCTGTTTTTT | CASRYGTGELFF
TRBJ2-7 | TRBV11-2 | NA | NA | TGTGCCAGCAGCCCCACCCTCTTGGGGAGCGAGCAGTACTTC | CASSPTLLGSEQYF
TRBJ1-5 | TRBV12-3/TRBV12-4 | many | NA | TGTGCCAGCAGGGGGGACGGCAATCAGCCCCAGCATTTT | CASRGDGNQPQHF
TRBJ2-3 | TRBV9 | few | TRBD2 | TGTGCCAGCAGCCCAAACCCCGGGGGGGACACAGATACGCAGTATTTT | CASSPNPGGDTDTQYF
TRBJ2-7 | TRBV18 | once | TRBD1 | TGTGCCAGCTCACCAACGACAGGGGATTTGGGTGAGCAGTACTTC | CASSPTTGDLGEQYF
TRBJ2-7 | TRBV7-2 | NA | NA | TGTGCCAGCAGCTTGAAAGGGGTCGACGAGCAGTACTTC | CASSLKGVDEQYF
TRBJ2-1 | TRBV20-1 | many | TRBD2 | TGCAGTGCTAGAGACCCTACTAGCGGGGGTTACAATGAGCAGTTCTTC | CSARDPTSGGYNEQFF
TRBJ1-3 | TRBV20-1 | NA | NA | TGCAGTGCTAGAGCCGACAGGACTGGAAACACCATATATTTT | CSARADRTGNTIYF
TRBJ2-3 | TRBV10-3 | NA | TRBD2 | TGTGCCATCAGTGAGGTAGCGGGGGGGAACACAGATACGCAGTATTTT | CAISEVAGGNTDTQYF
TRBJ1-2 | TRBV4-2 | many | NA | TGTGCCAGCAGCCAAGAAACAAGCGTCTCGGATGGCTACACCTTC | CASSQETSVSDGYTF
TRBJ1-6 | TRBV9 | NA | NA | TGTGCCAGCAGCGAGACTGGACACACTAATTCACCCCTCCACTTT | CASSETGHTNSPLHF
TRBJ1-6 | TRBV7-3 | NA | NA | TGTGCCAGCAGCTCCGCGGGAGATTCACCCCTCCACTTT | CASSSAGDSPLHF
TRBJ1-4 | TRBV7-9 | NA | TRBD1 | TGTGCCAGCAGCCCCCACAGGGGGCGGGGTGAAAAACTGTTTTTT | CASSPHRGRGEKLFF
TRBJ2-3 | TRBV7-2 | many | NA | TGTGCCAGCAGCTCACAAGATACGCAGTATTTT | CASSSQDTQYF
TRBJ1-1 | TRBV3-1 | NA | NA | TGTGCCAGCAGCGGGGAGGGGACTGAAGCTTTCTTT | CASSGEGTEAFF
TRBJ1-2 | TRBV7-2 | many | NA | TGTGCCAGCAGCTTAAGGAGGGCCTATGGCTACACCTTC | CASSLRRAYGYTF
TRBJ2-3 | TRBV2 | few | TRBD2 | TGTGCCAGCAGACGGACTAGCGGGGTCACAGATACGCAGTATTTT | CASRRTSGVTDTQYF
TRBJ2-1 | TRBV7-3 | NA | NA | TGTGCCAGCAGCCCAGGTACAGGGAACTCCTACAATGAGCAGTTCTTC | CASSPGTGNSYNEQFF
TRBJ2-3 | TRBV2 | few | TRBD2 | TGTGCCAGCAGACCTCTAGCGGGTCGCACAGATACGCAGTATTTT | CASRPLAGRTDTQYF
TRBJ2-7 | TRBV11-1 | many | TRBD1 | TGTGCCAGCAGCCCTAAAACAGGGGGCGCAGCGAACGAGCAGTACTTC | CASSPKTGGAANEQYF
TRBJ2-2 | TRBV27 | NA | TRBD2 | TGTGCCAGCAGTTTCGGGAGGGCAGGGAACACCGGGGAGCTGTTTTTT | CASSFGRAGNTGELFF
TRBJ2-1 | TRBV6-2/TRBV6-3 | NA | TRBD2 | TGTGCCAGCAGTTATTTCCCCCCCGGGACTAGTAAGGATGAGCAGTTCTTC | CASSYFPPGTSKDEQFF
TRBJ1-4 | TRBV15 | NA | TRBD1 | TGTGCCACCAGGGACTTGGGGACAGGGAATGAAAAACTGTTTTTT | CATRDLGTGNEKLFF
TRBJ1-6 | TRBV7-9 | once | NA | TGTGCCAGCAGCTTAGCCAGATCACCCCTCCACTTT | CASSLARSPLHF
TRBJ1-6 | TRBV12-3/TRBV12-4 | many | NA | TGTGCCAGCACCTTCGATGGGTCCTCACCCCTCCACTTT | CASTFDGSSPLHF
TRBJ2-1 | TRBV4-1 | NA | NA | TGCGCCAGCAGCCAAGATCGGGCTAGTTTTGGGGATGAGCAGTTCTTC | CASSQDRASFGDEQFF
TRBJ2-2 | TRBV9 | NA | TRBD1 | TGTGCCAGCAGCGTAGGGGGGACAGAAGTGACCGGGGAGCTGTTTTTT | CASSVGGTEVTGELFF
TRBJ2-3 | TRBV5-1 | NA | NA | TGCGCCAGCAGCTTGGCCTACCGACACACAGATACGCAGTATTTT | CASSLAYRHTDTQYF
TRBJ2-5 | TRBV13 | NA | NA | TGTGCCAGCAGACACAGGGATGTCGATGAGCAGTACTTC | CASRHRDVDEQYF
TRBJ2-1 | TRBV5-1 | few | TRBD2 | TGCGCCAGCAGACCTTTCGAGCGGGGGGCCGTGAGCTCCTACAATGAGCAGTTCTTC | CASRPFERGAVSSYNEQFF
TRBJ2-6 | TRBV28 | few | NA | TGTGCCAGCAGTATCCGGGACAACCTGACTTTC | CASSIRDNLTF
TRBJ2-1 | TRBV5-1 | NA | TRBD2 | TGCGCCAGCAGCTATAATAGCGGGGGGGCCGATGAGCAGTTCTTC | CASSYNSGGADEQFF
TRBJ2-3 | TRBV2 | once | TRBD2 | TGTGCCAACAGTGAGGGACTAGCGGATACGCAGTATTTT | CANSEGLADTQYF
TRBJ2-1 | TRBV27 | once | NA | TGCGCCAGCCGCAAAAGTTGGCTTCAAGAGACCCAGTTCTTC | CASRKSWLQETQFF
TRBJ1-5 | TRBV7-9 | few | NA | TGTGCCAGCAGCCCAGACGGTTTATATCAGCCCCAGCATTTT | CASSPDGLYQPQHF
TRBJ1-1 | TRBV30 | NA | NA | TGTGCCTGGCGTCGATTGGTCACTGAAGCTTTCTTT | CAWRRLVTEAFF
TRBJ1-2 | TRBV4-2 | NA | NA | TGTGCCAGCAGCCAAGCTCGGGGGGCTGGTGGCTACACCTTC | CASSQARGAGGYTF
TRBJ2-4 | TRBV15 | many | TRBD1 | TGTGCCACCGGCAACAGGGGAGTCAAAAACATTCAGTACTTC | CATGNRGVKNIQYF
TRBJ1-1 | TRBV2 | NA | NA | TGTGCCAGCAGTGAAAAGGGCGGGACTGAAGCTTTCTTT | CASSEKGGTEAFF
TRBJ1-1 | TRBV20-1 | few | NA | TGCAGTGCTACCGGGGGGCGGGTATGGGGCACTGAAGCTTTCTTT | CSATGGRVWGTEAFF
TRBJ2-7 | TRBV12-3/TRBV12-4 | few | NA | TGTGCCAGCGGGTACTACAATGAGCAGTACTTC | CASGYYNEQYF
TRBJ1-1 | TRBV5-1 | NA | NA | TGCGCCAGCAGCTTGGTTCTAGCGGCGGTTGAAGCTTTCTTT | CASSLVLAAVEAFF
TRBJ1-2 | TRBV7-8 | NA | NA | TGTGCCAGCAGCGAAGGAGGGGACATCGCCCTTTCTAACTATGGCTACACCTTC | CASSEGGDIALSNYGYTF
TRBJ1-1 | TRBV7-2 | NA | NA | TGTGCCAGCAGCTCCCCGGAGGGACTAGCTTTCTTT | CASSSPEGLAFF
TRBJ1-4 | TRBV29-1 | NA | NA | TGCAGCGTTGCGGGGCGCGCTAATGAAAAACTGTTTTTT | CSVAGRANEKLFF
TRBJ2-1 | TRBV29-1 | NA | NA | TGCAGCGTTGAAAACAATGAGCAGTTCTTC | CSVENNEQFF
TRBJ1-6 | TRBV9 | NA | NA | TGTGCCAGCAGCGTAGGAGTTACTTCTAATTCACCCCTCCACTTT | CASSVGVTSNSPLHF
TRBJ1-5 | TRBV5-1 | once | NA | TGCGCCAGCAGCAATCACAGGGTGAGACAGCCCCGGCATTTT | CASSNHRVRQPRHF
TRBJ2-5 | TRBV10-1 | few | NA | TGCGCCAGCAGTTTAGTTATTAGGGGAGAGACCCAGTACTTC | CASSLVIRGETQYF
TRBJ1-2 | TRBV12-3/TRBV12-4 | few | NA | TGTGCCAGCAGTTCCCCCCCGGTCCCCTATGGCTACACCTTC | CASSSPPVPYGYTF
TRBJ1-4 | TRBV7-2 | few | NA | TGTGCCAGCGAATCCGGAAGAAAACTGTTTTTT | CASESGRKLFF